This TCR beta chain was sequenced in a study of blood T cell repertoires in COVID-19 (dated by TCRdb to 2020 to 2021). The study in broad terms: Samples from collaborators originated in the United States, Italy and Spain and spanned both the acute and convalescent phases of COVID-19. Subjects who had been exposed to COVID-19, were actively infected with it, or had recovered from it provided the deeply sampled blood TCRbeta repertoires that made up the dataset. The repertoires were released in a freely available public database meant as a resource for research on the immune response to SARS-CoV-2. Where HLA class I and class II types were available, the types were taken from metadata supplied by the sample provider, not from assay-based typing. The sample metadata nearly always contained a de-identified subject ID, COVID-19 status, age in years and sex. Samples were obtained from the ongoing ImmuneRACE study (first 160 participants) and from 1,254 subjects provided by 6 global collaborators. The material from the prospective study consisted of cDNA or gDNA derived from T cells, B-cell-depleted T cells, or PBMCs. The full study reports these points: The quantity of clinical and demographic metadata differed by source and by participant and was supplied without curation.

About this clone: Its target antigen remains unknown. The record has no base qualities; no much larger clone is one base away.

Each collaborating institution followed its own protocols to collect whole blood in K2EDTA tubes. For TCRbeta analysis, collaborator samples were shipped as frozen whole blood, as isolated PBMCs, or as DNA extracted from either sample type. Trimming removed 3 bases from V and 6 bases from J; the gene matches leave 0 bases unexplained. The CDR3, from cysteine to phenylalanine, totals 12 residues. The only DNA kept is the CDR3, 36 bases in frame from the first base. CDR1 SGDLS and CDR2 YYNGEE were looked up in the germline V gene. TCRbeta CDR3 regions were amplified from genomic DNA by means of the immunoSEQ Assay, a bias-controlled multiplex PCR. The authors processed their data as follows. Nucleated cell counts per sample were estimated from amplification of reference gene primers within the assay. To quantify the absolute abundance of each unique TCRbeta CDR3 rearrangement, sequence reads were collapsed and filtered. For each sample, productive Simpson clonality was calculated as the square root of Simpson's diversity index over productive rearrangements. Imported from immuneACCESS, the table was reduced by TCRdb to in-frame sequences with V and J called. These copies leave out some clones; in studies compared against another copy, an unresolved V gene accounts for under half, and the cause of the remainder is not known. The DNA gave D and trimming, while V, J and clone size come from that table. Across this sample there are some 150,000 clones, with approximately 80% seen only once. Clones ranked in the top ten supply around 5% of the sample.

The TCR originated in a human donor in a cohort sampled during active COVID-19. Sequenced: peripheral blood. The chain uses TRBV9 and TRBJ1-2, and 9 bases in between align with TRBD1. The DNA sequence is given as TGTGCCAGCAGCGGGGACAGGGATGGCTACACCTTC. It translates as CASSGDRDGYTF.